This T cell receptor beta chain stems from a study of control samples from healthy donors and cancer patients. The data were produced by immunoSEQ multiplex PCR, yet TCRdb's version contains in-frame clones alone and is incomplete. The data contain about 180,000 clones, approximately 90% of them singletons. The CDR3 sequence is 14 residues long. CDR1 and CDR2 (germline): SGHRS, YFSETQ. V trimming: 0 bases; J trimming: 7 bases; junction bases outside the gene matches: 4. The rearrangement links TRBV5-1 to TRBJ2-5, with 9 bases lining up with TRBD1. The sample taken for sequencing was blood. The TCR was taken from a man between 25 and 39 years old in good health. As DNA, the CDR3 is TGCGCCAGCAGCTTGGGTACAGGGGGCGCGACCCAGTACTTC. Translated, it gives CASSLGTGGATQYF.